Presented here are 31 T cell receptor beta chains from one specimen sequenced in a study of blood T cells in healthy people across ages. A second PCR, run for roughly 7 to 11 cycles, used a sample-barcoded 5' primer plus a J-beta primer mix. TCRdb independently ran MiXCR on the 5' RACE reads; one entry per CDR3 protein. The sample has around 1,000,000 distinct CDR3 sequences; 25% are singletons. The sample was also linked to a second study, of T cells of mothers and their children.

Sequenced material: blood. All receptors derive from a girl aged 2-10 years in good health.

This clonotype has just one count. The J gene is TRBJ2-7, the V gene TRBV5-4; 7 bases are shared with TRBD2. Germline V CDR1 and CDR2: SGHNT, YYREEE (reference sequence). This CDR3 contains 15 residues. J gave up 3 bases and V 2 bases, and 8 bases lay outside the gene matches. The chain's CDR3 is CASSFGGSENYEQYF. DNA for the CDR3: TGTGCCAGCAGCTTTGGCGGGAGCGAAAACTACGAGCAGTACTTC.

This sequence joins TRBV28 and TRBJ1-5; a weak D match, TRBD1 (6 bases). V was shortened by 6 bases and J by 6 bases, with 15 bases between the two germline ends. Germline CDR1 reads MDHEN; CDR2 reads SYDVKM. CDR3 size: 14 residues. The CDR3 sequence: CASRRAGEGQPQHF. In DNA, the CDR3 is TGTGCCAGCAGAAGGGCAGGGGAGGGTCAGCCCCAGCATTTT.

The chain employs TRBV3-1 and TRBJ2-2; no reliable D call. The V end was cut by 1 base, the J end by 5 bases, with 11 bases between. Looked up from germline, CDR1 is LGHDT and CDR2 is YNNKEL (reference sequence). The CDR3 runs to 15 residues. In nucleotides, the CDR3 is TGTGCCAGCAGCCAAGTTGTATCCAAAACCGGGGAGCTGTTTTTT. Translating it yields CASSQVVSKTGELFF.

The rearrangement uses TRBV24-1 and TRBJ2-4, with D perhaps matching TRBD2 (6 bases). Germline-derived CDR1 and CDR2 are KGHDR and SFDVKD. The CDR3 length is 16 residues. Trimming left V 3 bases short and J 8 bases short, with 19 bases between. The CDR3 sequence: CATSDGVYEPGDIQYF. The CDR3 bases are TGTGCCACCAGTGATGGGGTTTACGAGCCGGGGGACATTCAGTACTTC.

The CDR3 spells CASSLKGYTF. DNA for the CDR3: TGCGCCAGCAGCTTGAAAGGCTACACCTTC. The rearrangement uses TRBV5-1 and TRBJ1-2; D uncertain. V lost 1 base, J lost 8 bases, and 3 bases lay in between. Per germline, CDR1 SGHRS and CDR2 YFSETQ. CDR3 length equals 10 residues. Variable domain in full (rest from reference TRBV5-1 and TRBJ1-2): KAGVTQTPRYLIKTRGQQVTLSCSPISGHRSVSWYQQTPGQGLQFLFEYFSETQRNKGNFPGRFSGRQFSNSRSEMNVSTLELGDSALYLCASSLKGYTFGSGTRLTVV.

This clonotype was picked up a small number of times. This chain connects TRBV6-2 or TRBV6-3 to TRBJ2-7; TRBD2 matches at 11 bases. Germline assignment: CDR1 MNHEY and CDR2 SVGEGT. The CDR3 runs to 18 residues. V lost 2 bases to trimming and J lost 3 bases; unmatched junction nucleotides: 12. CDR3 sequence: CASSYGVLLAGGNYEQYF. The CDR3, as DNA: TGTGCCAGCAGTTACGGAGTCCTCCTAGCGGGAGGAAACTACGAGCAGTACTTC.

V gene TRBV7-9 combines with J gene TRBJ1-1; D gene ambiguous. Trimming removed 1 base from V and 8 bases from J, with 8 bases in between. The germline gives CDR1 SEHNR, CDR2 FQNEAQ (reference sequence). CDR3 length: 12 amino acids. The CDR3 nucleotides read TGTGCCAGCAGCTTAGTTAATTTGGAAGCTTTCTTT. Its translation is CASSLVNLEAFF.

This clonotype has only a few counts. V and J are TRBV3-1 and TRBJ2-5; D is perhaps TRBD2 (6 bases). Per germline, CDR1 LGHDT and CDR2 YNNKEL (reference sequence). V lost 4 bases and J lost 2, with 17 bases in between. This CDR3 is built from 16 residues. The CDR3 spells CASSPPSAGIQETQYF. Here the CDR3 DNA reads TGTGCCAGCAGCCCCCCCTCGGCGGGGATACAAGAGACCCAGTACTTC.

The chain employs TRBV2 and TRBJ2-5, with a possible D match to TRBD2 (5 bases). Germline values: CDR1 SNHLY, CDR2 FYNNEI. The V end lost 0 bases, the J end lost 11 bases, and 7 bases lay between the germline ends. CDR3 length: 11 amino acids. The CDR3 spells CASSEAWEQYF. The CDR3 DNA is TGTGCCAGCAGTGAAGCCTGGGAGCAGTACTTC.

This clonotype came up a few times. This rearrangement joins TRBV20-1 to TRBJ2-5, with D perhaps assigned TRBD1 or TRBD2 (5 bases each). Trimming removed 1 base from V and 5 bases from J, with 14 bases in between. The germline gives CDR1 DFQATT, CDR2 SNEGSKA (reference sequence). The CDR3 length is 14 residues. This chain's CDR3 is CSARVQGGGETQYF. CDR3 DNA sequence: TGCAGTGCTAGAGTGCAGGGTGGGGGTGAGACCCAGTACTTC.

About this clonotype itself: Compared with germline, one end of the junction differs, possibly owing to a read error. The J gene is TRBJ2-4, the V gene TRBV9, with 10 bases matching TRBD2. The germline V gene has CDR1 SGDLS and CDR2 YYNGEE. CDR3 length: 17 amino acids. This CDR3 reads CASSGGQLAGSQNILYF. In DNA form, the CDR3 reads TGTGCCAGCAGCGGGGGTCAACTAGCGGGGAGCCAAAACATTCTGTACTTC.

This rearrangement joins TRBV5-1 to TRBJ2-3; TRBD2 might be the D (5 bases). V lost 3 bases and J 5 bases, leaving 19 bases between the germline ends. Germline CDR1 and CDR2: SGHRS and YFSETQ. The CDR3 extends over 16 amino acids. CDR3 sequence: CASSSSDSSLVDTQYF. CDR3 coding DNA: TGCGCCAGCAGCTCTTCAGACTCCTCACTAGTAGATACGCAGTATTTT.

This clonotype came up a few times. The gene calls are TRBV29-1 and TRBJ2-1; unclear D gene. V lost 4 bases and J lost 6, with 7 bases in between. Per the germline V gene, CDR1 is SQVTM and CDR2 is ANQGSEA. This CDR3 has 11 residues. In nucleotides, the CDR3 is TGCAGCGTTGGTAGTCTCAATGAGCAGTTCTTC. Protein: CSVGSLNEQFF.

This clonotype was picked up a small number of times. The V gene is TRBV5-1, the J gene TRBJ2-1, with D maybe TRBD2 (6 bases). V was trimmed by 5 bases and J by 6 bases, leaving 21 bases between them. There are 16 residues in the CDR3. Per the germline V gene, CDR1 is SGHRS and CDR2 is YFSETQ. DNA of the CDR3: TGCGCCAGCAGTAATTTCGGGAGCGAAAACCGCAATGAGCAGTTCTTC. It translates to CASSNFGSENRNEQFF.

The J gene is TRBJ2-7, the V gene TRBV4-1; 7 bases align to TRBD2. The last part of the DNA fits TRBJ2-1 better; the J call may be wrong. CDR3 size: 17 residues. Germline V CDR1 and CDR2: MGHRA, YSYEKL. The CDR3 DNA is TGCGCCAGCAGCCAAGGACCTAAAGCGGGAATGAACAATGAGCAGTTCTTC. Amino acids: CASSQGPKAGMNNEQFF.

This sequence joins TRBV29-1 and TRBJ1-1; D remains ambiguous. V dropped 4 bases and J dropped 6 bases, with 12 bases sitting between them. In germline, CDR1 is SQVTM, CDR2 ANQGSEA. CDR3 length: 12 residues. In DNA form, the CDR3 reads TGCAGCGTTGGCGAGACGTACCCTGAAGCTTTCTTT. The encoded protein is CSVGETYPEAFF.

V usage is TRBV14 and J usage is TRBJ1-6; D remains unclear. The V end lost 0 bases, the J end lost 9 bases, and 12 bases lay between the germline ends. The CDR3 length is 15 residues. The germline V gene encodes CDR1 SGHDN and CDR2 FVKESK. The CDR3 DNA is TGTGCCAGCAGCCAAGATCGCCGAGTCTCTTCACCCCTCCACTTT. Its translation: CASSQDRRVSSPLHF.

The chain uses TRBV7-3 and TRBJ2-6, with TRBD1 as a possible D gene (6 bases). Trimming stripped 4 bases from V and 2 bases from J, with 12 bases between. Germline V CDR1 and CDR2: SGHTA, FQGTGA. The CDR3 has 16 residues. In DNA form, the CDR3 reads TGTGCCAGCAGCTCCCCATCAGGGGCTGGGGCCAACGTCCTGACTTTC. Translation gives CASSSPSGAGANVLTF.

V and J are TRBV7-3 and TRBJ1-1; D call uncertain. The germline V and J ends were trimmed by 2 bases and 8 bases, with 9 bases remaining between them. Germline CDR1 reads SGHTA; CDR2 reads FQGTGA. There are 12 residues in the CDR3. The CDR3 loop is CASSLLGREAFF. The DNA of the CDR3 is TGTGCCAGCAGCTTACTCGGACGGGAAGCTTTCTTT.

The chain couples TRBV29-1 to TRBJ1-2, with D perhaps matching TRBD1 (6 bases). This CDR3 is 15 amino acids long. Germline V gene sequence: CDR1 SQVTM, CDR2 ANQGSEA. V was trimmed by 5 bases and J by 4 bases, leaving 20 bases between them. The CDR3 sequence is CSVIEPPGAGYGYTF. In DNA form, the CDR3 reads TGCAGCGTTATAGAACCACCGGGGGCAGGCTATGGCTACACCTTC.

This chain connects TRBV2 to TRBJ2-1; 9 bases are shared with TRBD1. The DNA matches TRBJ2-5 better at its end, which makes the J call doubtful. The CDR3 is 13 residues long. In germline, CDR1 is SNHLY, CDR2 FYNNEI. The CDR3 nucleotides read TGTGCCAGCAACAGGGGGCTGGAGGAGACCCAGTACTTC. Encoded protein: CASNRGLEETQYF.

The V gene is TRBV13, the J gene TRBJ2-3; the match to TRBD2 covers 7 bases. This CDR3 has 14 amino acids. The V gene end was trimmed by 7 bases and the J gene end by 0 bases; junction bases not matched to a gene: 4. Germline CDR1 and CDR2: PRHDT and FYEKMQ (reference sequence). DNA of the CDR3: TGTGCCAGCACCCGGACTAGTAGCACAGATACGCAGTATTTT. Its translation: CASTRTSSTDTQYF.

This clonotype was observed at least ten times. The DNA for the CDR3 is TGCGCCAGCAGCCAGGATAACTATGGCTACACCTTC. Its translation is CASSQDNYGYTF. This chain links TRBV4-3 with TRBJ1-2; no definite D call. V lost 3 bases, J lost 1 base, and 3 bases lay in between. The germline V gene has CDR1 LGHNA and CDR2 YSLEER. The CDR3 contains 12 residues.

This chain connects TRBV11-3 to TRBJ2-1; D is ambiguous. The tail of the sequence fits TRBJ2-7 better, so the J call may be wrong. Germline-derived CDR1 and CDR2 are SGHNT and YENEEA. The CDR3 length is 14 residues. CDR3 residues: CASSRETTLIEQYF. For the CDR3, the DNA is TGTGCCAGCAGCCGCGAAACCACCTTGATCGAGCAGTACTTC.

The genes are TRBV5-6 and TRBJ2-5; D might be TRBD2 (6 bases). The J call may be mistaken, given a closer DNA end match to TRBJ2-1. Germline V lookup: CDR1 SGHDT, CDR2 YYEEEE. The CDR3 loop spans 15 amino acids. CDR3 sequence reads: CASSFIRGYYNEQFF. The CDR3, as DNA: TGTGCCAGCAGCTTTATCCGGGGGTACTACAATGAGCAGTTCTTC.

In its sample, this clonotype was seen a few times. The chain employs TRBV28 and TRBJ2-7; D may correspond to TRBD1 or TRBD2 (5 bases each). V dropped 8 bases and J dropped 4 bases, with 15 bases sitting between them. Germline V lookup: CDR1 MDHEN, CDR2 SYDVKM. CDR3 length: 13 amino acids. The CDR3: CASAEEGYYEQYF. CDR3 nucleotide sequence: TGTGCCAGCGCGGAAGAGGGGTATTACGAGCAGTACTTC.

The rearrangement joins TRBV4-1 to TRBJ1-1; D is unresolved. V was clipped by 0 bases and J by 1 base, with 12 bases between them. The V gene's germline CDR1 is MGHRA and CDR2 YSYEKL. This CDR3 is built from 16 residues. The CDR3 protein is CASSQESPEGNTEAFF. The CDR3 DNA reads as TGCGCCAGCAGCCAAGAGTCCCCGGAGGGGAACACTGAAGCTTTCTTT.

This clonotype was counted a few times. The junction departs from germline at one end; a sequencing error may be responsible. The chain uses TRBV2 and TRBJ2-7, with D uncertain. This CDR3 is 14 amino acids long. CDR1 is SNHLY and CDR2 is FYNNEI in the germline V gene. In nucleotides, the CDR3 is TGTGCCAGCGGTGACCCAAGAAGCTCCTACGAGCAGTACTTC. Its protein is CASGDPRSSYEQYF.

The rearrangement joins TRBV29-1 to TRBJ1-2; unclear D gene. This CDR3 contains 11 residues. CDR1 is SQVTM and CDR2 is ANQGSEA in the germline V gene. Deletions cut 0 bases from V and 8 bases from J, with 7 bases between. CDR3 region: CSVEDHGGYTF. CDR3 DNA sequence: TGCAGCGTTGAAGATCACGGGGGCTACACCTTC.

In regard to this clonotype: Compared with germline, one end of the junction differs, possibly owing to a read error. V usage is TRBV18 and J usage is TRBJ2-6; D perhaps matches TRBD1 (5 bases). Germline V gene data show CDR1 as KGHSH and CDR2 as LQKENI. This CDR3 spans 13 amino acids. The CDR3 is CASSPSGANVLIF. CDR3 DNA sequence: TGTGCCAGCTCACCATCTGGGGCCAACGTCCTGATTTTC.

V usage is TRBV20-1 and J usage is TRBJ1-1; 8 bases match TRBD1. V gave up 5 bases and J gave up 4 bases; unmatched junction bases: 6. There are 13 residues in the CDR3. Germline values: CDR1 DFQATT, CDR2 SNEGSKA (reference sequence). This chain's CDR3 is CSAGQGLGTEAFF. DNA of the CDR3: TGCAGTGCTGGACAGGGCCTGGGCACTGAAGCTTTCTTT.